This TCR beta chain was identified in a study of blood T cells in healthy people across ages. Study results and limitations: Both naive CD4+ cell counts and diversity were greater in long-lived donors than in aged donors.

The CDR3 runs to 15 residues. With V trimmed by 5 bases and J by 5 bases, 11 bases remained unmatched. Germline-derived CDR1 and CDR2 are MNHEY and SMNVEV (reference sequence). In the case of this clonotype: What it binds is not known.

A J-beta primer mix and a sample-barcoded 5' primer were used in a second PCR of roughly 7 to 12 cycles. TCRdb re-analysed the 5' RACE reads in MiXCR, keeping a single row per CDR3 protein. The data contain approximately 1.5 million distinct CDR3 sequences, approximately 39% of them singletons. The receptor's source is a woman aged 18-29 years in good health. The material sequenced was blood. The chain uses TRBV27 and TRBJ1-2; 7 bases are shared with TRBD1. The CDR3 protein is CASSGAPGTAYGYTF. CDR3 DNA: TGTGCCAGCAGTGGAGCCCCCGGGACAGCGTATGGCTACACCTTC.